This TCR beta chain was recovered during a study of shared clonotypes between healthy human individuals. The study drew all its donors from Caucasian adults living in Nashville, Tennessee. CDR1 is SGHTA and CDR2 is FQGTGA in the germline V gene. With V trimmed by 5 bases and J by 6 bases, 10 bases remained unmatched. The CDR3 extends over 14 amino acids. Measured with immunoSEQ multiplex PCR; TCRdb has only the in-frame clones, and not every one. This sample yields about 1.1 million clones, of which around 77% are seen a single time; roughly 0.9% belongs to the top ten. Sequenced input: memory CD4+ T cells from PBMCs. Documented subset: CD45RA-negative fraction. This sequence was found in a man younger than 35 in good health. Some clones in this sample may be carry-over from other donors' samples. The chain carries TRBV7-3 and TRBJ2-7; TRBD1 matches at 7 bases. CDR3 sequence: CASSLGQGVGEQYF. CDR3 DNA sequence: TGTGCCAGCAGCCTCGGCCAGGGGGTAGGCGAGCAGTACTTC.